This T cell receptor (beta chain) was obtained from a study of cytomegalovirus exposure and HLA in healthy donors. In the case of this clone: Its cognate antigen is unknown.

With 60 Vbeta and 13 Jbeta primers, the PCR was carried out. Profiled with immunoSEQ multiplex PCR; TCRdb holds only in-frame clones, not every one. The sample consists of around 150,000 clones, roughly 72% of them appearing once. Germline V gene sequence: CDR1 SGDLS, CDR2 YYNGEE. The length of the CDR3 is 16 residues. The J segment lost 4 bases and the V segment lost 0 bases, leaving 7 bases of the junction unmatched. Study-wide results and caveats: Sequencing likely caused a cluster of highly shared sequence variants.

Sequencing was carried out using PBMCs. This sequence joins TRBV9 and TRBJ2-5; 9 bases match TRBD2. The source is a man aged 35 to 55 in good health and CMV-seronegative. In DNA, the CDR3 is TGTGCCAGCAGCGTAGCGACGGCGGGGGGGCTAGAGACCCAGTACTTC. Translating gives CASSVATAGGLETQYF.